This T cell receptor beta chain was found in a study of shared clonotypes between healthy human individuals. Sequenced by immunoSEQ multiplex PCR; TCRdb stores in-frame clones only, minus some. The sample carries a few hundred thousand clones, around 97% recorded once. This clone was recorded once. Only Caucasian adults living in Nashville, Tennessee served as donors. V dropped 1 base and J dropped 5; count of bases not matched to a gene: 7. Germline assignment: CDR1 SGHNT and CDR2 YENEEA. The CDR3 totals 18 residues. This sequence joins TRBV11-3 and TRBJ2-3, with TRBD2 matching 15 bases. Sequenced input: naive CD4+ T cells sorted from blood. The subset: CD45RA+ positively selected. The TCR sequence derives from a woman aged 25 to 39 in good health. The CDR3 sequence is CASSLGRGLAGGRDTQYF. In nucleotides, the CDR3 is TGTGCCAGCAGCTTAGGCCGGGGACTAGCGGGAGGAAGAGATACGCAGTATTTT.